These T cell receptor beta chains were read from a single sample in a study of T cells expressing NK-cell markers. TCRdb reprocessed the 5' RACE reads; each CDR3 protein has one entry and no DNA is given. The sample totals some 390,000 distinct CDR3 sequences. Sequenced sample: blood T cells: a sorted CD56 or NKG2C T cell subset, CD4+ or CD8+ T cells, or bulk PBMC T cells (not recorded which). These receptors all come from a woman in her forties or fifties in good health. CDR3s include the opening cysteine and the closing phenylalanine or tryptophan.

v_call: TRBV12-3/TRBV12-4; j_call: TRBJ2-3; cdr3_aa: CATTRQGTDTQYF
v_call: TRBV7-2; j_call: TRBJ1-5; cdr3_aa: CASRGAGWRDSNQPQHF
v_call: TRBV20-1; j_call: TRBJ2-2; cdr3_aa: CSARPRGDRLNTGELFF
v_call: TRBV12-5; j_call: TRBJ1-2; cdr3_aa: CASGFPYGYTF
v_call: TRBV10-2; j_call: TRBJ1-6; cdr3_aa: CASSETSRPPNNSPLHF
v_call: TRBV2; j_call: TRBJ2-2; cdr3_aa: CASSEVGIPGELFF
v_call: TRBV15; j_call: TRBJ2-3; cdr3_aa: CATSTGAAGDTQYF
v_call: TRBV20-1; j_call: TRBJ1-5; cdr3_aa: CSARDPTGFNQPQHF
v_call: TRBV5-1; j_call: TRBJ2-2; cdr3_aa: CASSTDRGPGGELFF
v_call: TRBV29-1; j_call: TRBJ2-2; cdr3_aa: CSVCRDKNTGELFF
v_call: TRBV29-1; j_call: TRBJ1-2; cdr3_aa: CSVEISGNYGYTF
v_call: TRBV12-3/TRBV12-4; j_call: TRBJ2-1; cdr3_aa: CASRALGGEGSNEQFF
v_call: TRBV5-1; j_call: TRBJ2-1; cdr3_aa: CASSVVASGRRSGEQFF
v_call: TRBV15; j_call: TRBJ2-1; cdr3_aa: CATSRDPSGILNEQFF
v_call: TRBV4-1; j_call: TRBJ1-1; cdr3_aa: CASSQGAGRSTEAFF
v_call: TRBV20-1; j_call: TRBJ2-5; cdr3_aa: CSATDTSGREETQYF
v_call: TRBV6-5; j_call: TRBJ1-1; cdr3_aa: CASSGQGLGAEAFF
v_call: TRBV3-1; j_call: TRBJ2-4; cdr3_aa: CASSRTGGNLAAKNIQYF
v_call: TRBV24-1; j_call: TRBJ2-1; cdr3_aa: CATSDGERDYNEQFF
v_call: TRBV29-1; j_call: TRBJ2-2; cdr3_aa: CSVEFRGRSTGELFF
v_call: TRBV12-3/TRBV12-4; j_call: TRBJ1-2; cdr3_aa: CASSLLWGGYTF
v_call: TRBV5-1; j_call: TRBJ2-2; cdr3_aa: CASSLPTGTGELFF
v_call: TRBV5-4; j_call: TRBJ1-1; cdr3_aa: CASQNPGRANTEAFF
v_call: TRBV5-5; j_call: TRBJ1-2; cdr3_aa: CASSFLESYTF
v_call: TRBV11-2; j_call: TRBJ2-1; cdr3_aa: CASSPDAGWNEQFF
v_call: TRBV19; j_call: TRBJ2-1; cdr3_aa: CASSSNPGAYNEQFF
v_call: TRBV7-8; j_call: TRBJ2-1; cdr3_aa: CASVLAVSSYNEQFF
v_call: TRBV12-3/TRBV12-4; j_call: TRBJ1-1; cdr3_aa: CASSPGQYRHDTEAFF
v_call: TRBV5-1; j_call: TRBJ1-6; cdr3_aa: CASSLDRGNSPLHF
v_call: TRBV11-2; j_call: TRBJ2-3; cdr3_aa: CASSLVAGPRGTDTQYF
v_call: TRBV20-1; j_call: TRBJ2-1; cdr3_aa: CSASIAGYNEQFF
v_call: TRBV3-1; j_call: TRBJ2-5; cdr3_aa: CASSRIPRETQYF
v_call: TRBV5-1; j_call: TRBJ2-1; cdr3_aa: CASKPSGSGDEQFF
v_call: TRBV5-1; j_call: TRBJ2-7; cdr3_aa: CASSLRGPSTGEQYF
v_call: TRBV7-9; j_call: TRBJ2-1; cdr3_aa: CASSFHPKTSPGNEQFF
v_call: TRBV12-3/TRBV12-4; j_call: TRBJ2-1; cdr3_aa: CASSARRDRVNFF
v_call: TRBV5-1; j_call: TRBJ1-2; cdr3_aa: CASSIGTAYGYTF
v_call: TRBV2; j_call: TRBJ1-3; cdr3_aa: CASSENRLLSGNTIYF
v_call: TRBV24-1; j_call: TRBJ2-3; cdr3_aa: CATSDLIAGDTDTQYF
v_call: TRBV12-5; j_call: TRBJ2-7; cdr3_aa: CASGSAGAPEQYF
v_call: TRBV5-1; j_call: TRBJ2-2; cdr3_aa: CASSPSPDTNTGELFF
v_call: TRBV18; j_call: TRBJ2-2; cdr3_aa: CASSLLAGVDGELFF
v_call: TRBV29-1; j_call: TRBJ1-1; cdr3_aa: CSVYRLTVNTEAFF
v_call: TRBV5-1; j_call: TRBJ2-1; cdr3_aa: CASSPNSGSIDEQFF
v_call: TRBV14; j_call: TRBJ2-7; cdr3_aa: CASSHNTLERYF
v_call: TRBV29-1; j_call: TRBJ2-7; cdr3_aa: CSVEVTSNRPYEQYF
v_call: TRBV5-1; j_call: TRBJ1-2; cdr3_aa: CASSLVRGGNYGYTF
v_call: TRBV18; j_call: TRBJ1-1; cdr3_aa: CASSPSPGQKFEAFF
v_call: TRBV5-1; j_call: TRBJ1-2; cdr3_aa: CASSLGLGTPYGYTF
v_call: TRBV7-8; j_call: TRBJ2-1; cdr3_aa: CASIGRHNEQFF
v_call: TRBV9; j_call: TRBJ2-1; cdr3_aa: CASSVATGRSEQFF
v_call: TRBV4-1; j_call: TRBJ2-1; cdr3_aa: CASSQAPGLVVDEQFF
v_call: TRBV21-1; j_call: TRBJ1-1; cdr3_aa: CASPRANTEAFF
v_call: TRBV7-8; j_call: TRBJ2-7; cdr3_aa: CASSLTLERGYYEQYF
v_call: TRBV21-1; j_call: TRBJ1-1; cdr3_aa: CASSKLWPFEAFF
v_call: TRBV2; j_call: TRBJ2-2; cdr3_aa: CASSEQGGSRELFF
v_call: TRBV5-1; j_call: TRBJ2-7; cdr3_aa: CASGWDWEYEQYF
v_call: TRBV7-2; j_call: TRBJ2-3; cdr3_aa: CASSLASLLDTQYF
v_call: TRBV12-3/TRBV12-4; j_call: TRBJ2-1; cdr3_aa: CASSLFGSYNEQFF